Presented here are 21 T cell receptor beta chains from one specimen sequenced in a study of T cell repertoires in cytomegalovirus infection. TCRdb ran MiXCR on the reads and lists one entry per CDR3 protein. This table holds roughly 120,000 distinct CDR3 sequences, over 30% found once. For these TCRs, the target antigens are not known. Material: CD8+ T cells from cultured PBMCs, obtained from culture after CMV antigen stimulation. All receptors come from a human donor in good health (CMV status not recorded). Some clones in this sample may be carry-over from other donors' samples.

This clonotype was detected once. V is TRBV7-6 and J is TRBJ1-1; 7 positions match TRBD1. CDR1 SGHVS and CDR2 FNYEAQ come from the germline V gene. The ends lost 6 bases at V and 6 bases at J; junction bases unmatched: 7. This CDR3 spans 13 amino acids. CDR3 sequence: CASSQGVGAEAFF. The CDR3 DNA is TGTGCCAGCAGTCAGGGGGTGGGGGCTGAAGCTTTCTTT.

The V call is TRBV6-2 or TRBV6-3, the J call TRBJ1-2; a weak D match, TRBD1 (5 bases). Germline lookup yields CDR1 MNHEY and CDR2 SVGEGT. Trimming left V 4 bases short and J 3 bases short, with 15 bases between. The CDR3 contains 15 residues. CDR3 DNA sequence: TGTGCCAGCAGTTCCCCGGGGACGGTGGACTATGGCTACACCTTC. Translating gives CASSSPGTVDYGYTF.

The V and J genes are TRBV19 and TRBJ1-5; D is ambiguous. The germline V gene has CDR1 LNHDA and CDR2 SQIVND (reference sequence). CDR3 length equals 16 residues. Trimming removed 7 bases at V and 0 bases at J, with 16 bases between. CDR3 in amino acids: CASKGVRVSSNQPQHF. The CDR3 bases are TGTGCCAGTAAAGGCGTGAGGGTCTCTAGCAATCAGCCCCAGCATTTT.

The gene calls are TRBV27 and TRBJ2-1; a weak D match, TRBD2 (5 bases). Looked up from germline, CDR1 is MNHEY and CDR2 is SMNVEV (reference sequence). The CDR3 sequence is 15 residues long. The V end was cut by 0 bases, the J end by 4 bases, with 10 bases between. CDR3 coding DNA: TGTGCCAGCAGTTTATCGACCGGGGAGTACAATGAGCAGTTCTTC. This encodes CASSLSTGEYNEQFF.

The table lists this clonotype with a few counts. This chain joins TRBV4-1 and TRBJ1-4; D gene unclear. Germline CDR1 and CDR2: MGHRA and YSYEKL. Trimming pared 4 bases from V and 8 bases from J, leaving 14 bases between. This CDR3 has 14 amino acids. The CDR3 is CASSPLTSGEKLFF. CDR3 nucleotide sequence: TGCGCCAGCAGCCCTCTAACCAGCGGAGAAAAACTGTTTTTT.

This clonotype was picked up a small number of times. The rearrangement uses TRBV4-1 and TRBJ2-7; maybe TRBD1 (6 bases). The CDR3 loop spans 17 amino acids. The germline V gene encodes CDR1 MGHRA and CDR2 YSYEKL. V was shortened by 4 bases and J by 2 bases, with 21 bases between the two germline ends. The CDR3, as DNA: TGCGCCAGCAGCCCAATACACGGGGCAGGGGCTACCTACGAGCAGTACTTC. It codes for CASSPIHGAGATYEQYF.

This clonotype was counted many times. The genes are TRBV7-2 and TRBJ2-1; 8 bases map to TRBD2. The CDR3 has 16 residues. The germline CDR1 and CDR2 sequences are SGHTA and FQGNSA. J lost 10 bases, V lost 1 base, and 12 bases had no gene match. The CDR3 loop is CASSLVGTRPSGEQFF. Written as DNA, the CDR3 is TGTGCCAGCAGCTTAGTTGGGACTAGGCCGTCGGGAGAGCAGTTCTTC.

The chain employs TRBV6-2 or TRBV6-3 and TRBJ2-2, with 14 nucleotides matching TRBD2. Per the germline V gene, CDR1 is MNHEY and CDR2 is SVGEGT. The trim removed 7 bases at V and 0 bases at J, leaving 4 bases unmatched. The CDR3 consists of 17 residues. CDR3 amino acids: CASTGLAGAANTGELFF. CDR3 bases: TGTGCCAGCACGGGACTAGCGGGGGCCGCGAACACCGGGGAGCTGTTTTTT.

The table lists this clonotype with a few counts. The chain has TRBV4-1 and TRBJ2-1; 13 bases map to TRBD2. J lost 6 bases, V lost 7 bases, and 15 bases had no gene match. The CDR3 is made up of 18 amino acids. Germline V gene sequence: CDR1 MGHRA, CDR2 YSYEKL. CDR3 loop: CASTPQGLAGARANEQFF. DNA for the CDR3: TGCGCCAGCACACCGCAAGGACTAGCGGGGGCCCGTGCCAATGAGCAGTTCTTC.

This clonotype was seen repeatedly, ten times or more. The CDR3 bases are TGTGCCAGCAGCTTAGCGCTCCCGACGTCTGGAAACACCATATATTTT. Amino acids: CASSLALPTSGNTIYF. The chain combines TRBV7-2 with TRBJ1-3; D unclear. Germline V gives CDR1 SGHTA, CDR2 FQGNSA. Between the trimmed V and J ends, which lost 0 bases and 1 base, there was a span of 10 bases. This CDR3 is built from 16 residues.

The rearrangement uses TRBV15 and TRBJ2-1; D may be TRBD1 or TRBD2 (6 bases each). The CDR3 consists of 16 residues. Germline V gives CDR1 LNHNV, CDR2 YYDKDF (reference sequence). Deletions cut 1 base from V and 8 bases from J, with 18 bases between. The CDR3 DNA sequence: TGTGCCACCAGCAGAGTTGCGGGACAAGTTTTCGATGAGCAGTTCTTC. As protein: CATSRVAGQVFDEQFF.

CDR3 in DNA: TGTGCCAGCAGCTCACAGGGCCGGAACACTGAAGCTTTCTTT. Amino acid sequence: CASSSQGRNTEAFF. The rearrangement joins TRBV13 to TRBJ1-1; D is perhaps TRBD1 (6 bases). Trimming stripped 4 bases from V and 1 base from J, with 10 bases between. Per the germline V gene, CDR1 is PRHDT and CDR2 is FYEKMQ (reference sequence). This CDR3 comprises 14 residues.

This chain links TRBV10-3 with TRBJ2-1; 11 nucleotides line up with TRBD2. The CDR3 is made up of 14 amino acids. V lost 10 bases and J lost 4; bases outside the gene matches: 6. Per the germline V gene, CDR1 is ENHRY and CDR2 is SYGVKD. The CDR3 sequence is CATSTSGEYNEQFF. The CDR3, as DNA: TGTGCCACCTCGACTAGCGGGGAGTACAATGAGCAGTTCTTC.

V is TRBV5-4 and J is TRBJ1-2; D is perhaps TRBD1 (5 bases). The CDR3 length is 13 residues. Germline values: CDR1 SGHNT, CDR2 YYREEE (reference sequence). The V end was cut by 4 bases, the J end by 6 bases, with 13 bases between. DNA for the CDR3: TGTGCCAGCAGCCCCGGAGGGGCCGATGGCTACACCTTC. Amino acids: CASSPGGADGYTF.

The chain employs TRBV7-6 and TRBJ2-7; D remains ambiguous. The CDR3 runs to 11 residues. V lost 4 bases, J lost 3 bases, and 4 bases lay in between. Germline V gene data show CDR1 as SGHVS and CDR2 as FNYEAQ. Here the CDR3 DNA reads TGTGCCAGCAGCTCTAACTACGAGCAGTACTTC. Its translation: CASSSNYEQYF.

This sequence joins TRBV11-2 and TRBJ2-5, with D possibly TRBD2 on 5 matching bases. The V end was cut by 4 bases, the J end by 5 bases, with 8 bases between. The CDR3 covers 12 residues. In germline, CDR1 is SGHAT, CDR2 FQNNGV. The DNA of the CDR3 is TGTGCCAGCAGCTGGGCGGGCGAGACCCAGTACTTC. It is translated as CASSWAGETQYF.

The chain uses TRBV7-3 and TRBJ1-1; 9 nucleotides agree with TRBD1. Germline CDR1 SGHTA, CDR2 FQGTGA. V was clipped by 5 bases and J by 7 bases; unmatched bases: 5. CDR3 length equals 13 residues. CDR3 bases: TGTGCCAGCAGCCTGACAGGGGGACATGAAGCTTTCTTT. Translation gives CASSLTGGHEAFF.

This rearrangement joins TRBV7-2 to TRBJ2-3, with 10 bases fitting TRBD2. Germline V lookup: CDR1 SGHTA, CDR2 FQGNSA. Trimming took 1 base from V and 0 from J; bases not matched to a gene: 7. This CDR3 contains 18 residues. The CDR3 coding sequence is TGTGCCAGCAGCTTAGACCCACGACTAGCGGGTAGCACAGATACGCAGTATTTT. It yields the protein CASSLDPRLAGSTDTQYF.

This clonotype was observed a few times. The V gene is TRBV6-1, the J gene TRBJ2-1; 9 nucleotides line up with TRBD2. After removal of 4 bases from V and 2 bases from J, the junction contained 3 bases not matched to a gene. The CDR3 is 15 residues long. Germline V gives CDR1 MNHNS, CDR2 SASEGT. The CDR3, as DNA: TGTGCCAGCAGTGGTAGCGGGGGCCCCTACAATGAGCAGTTCTTC. This gives the protein CASSGSGGPYNEQFF.

V gene TRBV27 combines with J gene TRBJ2-7; D is uncertain. V lost 3 bases and J 7 bases, leaving 10 bases between the germline ends. The germline gives CDR1 MNHEY, CDR2 SMNVEV (reference sequence). The CDR3 covers 12 residues. The CDR3 reads CASSLYGLEQYF. In DNA form, the CDR3 reads TGTGCCAGCAGTTTGTACGGGCTAGAGCAGTACTTC.

The chain recombines TRBV5-1 with TRBJ2-1; TRBD1 matches 9 bases. V was clipped by 3 bases and J by 9 bases; unmatched bases: 7. Germline values: CDR1 SGHRS, CDR2 YFSETQ. The CDR3 sequence is 14 residues long. Written as DNA, the CDR3 is TGCGCCAGCAGCTCGGGACAGGGTATAAGTGAGCAGTTCTTC. Residues: CASSSGQGISEQFF.